This record concerns one T cell receptor (beta chain) sequence. Antigen unknown. A read error may be the cause here, since a much bigger clone is one base away. This entry is derived from a study of Graves' ophthalmopathy and Graves' hyperthyroidism. Turning to the study itself: Stable hyperthyroidism meant no progression to ophthalmopathy within 18 months of follow-up.

Study-level points and caveats: The 13-signature model separated ophthalmopathy from stable hyperthyroidism at around 88% sensitivity and nearly 83% specificity. Most expanded clonotypes from thyroid (those above 0.001 frequency) were also found in blood. Ophthalmopathy progression was predicted with about 71% sensitivity and about 72% specificity.

The CDR3 contains 13 residues. Germline CDR1 MNHEY, CDR2 SVGAGI. The V gene end was trimmed by 4 bases and the J gene end by 6 bases; junction bases not matched to a gene: 4. For repertoire sequencing, the TCR beta CDR3 regions were amplified from RNA transcripts. HTBI-primed first-round RT-PCR preceded second-round multiplex PCR. Each CDR3 protein gets one entry after TCRdb re-called the multiplex PCR reads with MiXCR. The sample lists more than 1,000,000 distinct CDR3 sequences, roughly two fifths occurring once. The V gene is TRBV6-5, the J gene TRBJ1-2, with TRBD1 matching 8 bases. The sample comprised peripheral blood or thyroid tissue (not recorded which). The sequence derives from an adult man with Graves' hyperthyroidism. The chain's CDR3 is CASSSDRADGYTF. In DNA, the CDR3 is TGTGCCAGCAGTTCGGACAGGGCGGATGGCTACACCTTC.